This paragraph covers one TCR beta chain sequence. The data belong to a study of blood T cell repertoires in COVID-19. Study summary: The United States, Italy and Spain supplied acute and convalescent COVID-19 samples. The cDNA or gDNA used as material had been derived from T cells, B-cell-depleted T cells, or PBMCs.

Original processing notes: Researchers report that nucleated cell counts were estimated from reference gene primer amplification. The protocol was immunoSEQ multiplex PCR, while the TCRdb copy is restricted to in-frame clones and leaves out a portion. That table furnishes V, J and clone size, whereas the DNA furnished D and trimming. The sample yields roughly 180,000 clones, approximately 89% seen once. CDR3 length: 16 residues. Trimming cost V 5 bases and J 2 bases; bases outside gene matches: 10. Germline loops: CDR1 SEHNR, CDR2 FQNEAQ (reference sequence). The chain employs TRBV7-9 and TRBJ2-3, with 7 bases fitting TRBD2. This clonotype originated in a woman aged 55 to 70 with acute or convalescent COVID-19. Sample: peripheral blood. The CDR3 region has the DNA TGTGCCAGCAGCCCTAGGTGGAGCGGGATCACAGATACGCAGTATTTT. Translating gives CASSPRWSGITDTQYF.